These T cell receptor beta chains were read from a single sample in a study of blood T cells in healthy people across ages. MiXCR, run by TCRdb on the 5' RACE reads, gives a single entry per CDR3 protein. The repertoire includes 800,000 or so distinct CDR3 sequences, approximately 25% of them detected once, and more than 3% sits in the top ten. These data were also reused for a study on T cells of mothers and their children.

The sequenced sample was blood. The source of these receptors is a boy between 10 and 17 years old in good health. The conserved cysteine and the conserved F or W are not part of the CDR3 here. Fields, in order: V gene, CDR3 protein.

TRBV29-1 SAGQLAGGETQY
TRBV28 ASSFNSGTVSYNEQF
TRBV5-1 ASWKGQGSSYEQY
TRBV7-2 ASSLALTSGRAETQY
TRBV6-1 ASSSQGRETQY
TRBV18 ASSPSRTASYEQY
TRBV27 ASSLGTGGSRGANVLT
TRBV29-1 SVDRTGNQETQY
TRBV4-3 ASSQEPLATPQETQY
TRBV29-1 SVEDREGGAKSGGYQETQY
TRBV18 ASSPPTGTRGY
TRBV27 ASSLRGAIYEQY
TRBV7-9 ASSLHRQGFGYT
TRBV20-1 SARDPGQGIFQY
TRBV5-6 ASSLAGQGGRQETQY
TRBV4-1 ASSLASNTQETQY
TRBV7-2 ASTDGPNAGGYT
TRBV9 ASSVGTSGRSSYNEQF
TRBV5-1 ASSLAYGTEGPEQY
TRBV3-1 ASSQDPRWTGGSYNEQF
TRBV12-3/TRBV12-4 ASSLDRIETQY
TRBV4-3 ASSQRTGGNEQY
TRBV5-1 ASSPLRGSNYGYT
TRBV6-2/TRBV6-3 ASSYSGQIGEQY
TRBV14 ASSPSYRGTEAF
TRBV12-3/TRBV12-4 ASSSRTGPEQF
TRBV4-2 ASSHGTPGLAVRSSYEQY
TRBV7-9 ASSPRGGGPSDEQY
TRBV29-1 SVEGTGMNTEAF
TRBV10-3 AIMGNTGELF
TRBV7-2 ASSTSGYQNIQY
TRBV6-1 ASSDEGGGAYEQY
TRBV11-1 ASSFDGTGNEQF
TRBV7-9 ASSWDLTGELF
TRBV12-5 ASGSPGVQETQY
TRBV13 ASSLSGTSGRASTDTQY
TRBV5-5 ASSGTGTGISYEQY
TRBV20-1 GARRDRGRGGTQY
TRBV12-3/TRBV12-4 ASSLRVGINYEQY
TRBV5-1 ASSLQVPTDTQY
TRBV27 ASNGGRNSGANVLT
TRBV4-1 ASSQVLEAGFTDTQY